This T cell receptor beta chain was sequenced during a study of T-cell memory formation after mild COVID-19. The CDR3 has 16 amino acids. Trimming took 0 bases from V and 5 from J, leaving 14 bases between them. Germline values: CDR1 SGHKS, CDR2 YYEKEE (reference sequence). Points from the study as a whole: The authors left the SARS-CoV-2 specificity of second-wave clones peaking on day 37 unconfirmed.

For this clonotype: The antigen is unknown.

Researchers used 5'RACE with constant-segment primers to make TCR alpha and TCR beta cDNA libraries that carry sample barcodes and UMIs. Via MiXCR, TCRdb re-called the 5' RACE reads, giving one row per CDR3 protein. The sample includes roughly 450,000 distinct CDR3 sequences, 15% to 20% of them seen just once. This sequence joins TRBV5-5 and TRBJ1-4, with D tentatively TRBD1 (6 bases). Sequencing was done on a sample of PBMCs or a T cell subset sorted from them (not recorded which). The receptor's source is an adult woman who had mild COVID-19 (a few samples of this study predate the infection). Cell type and time point are not known. The CDR3 reads CASSLGGAFVNEKLFF. Written as DNA, the CDR3 is TGTGCCAGCAGCTTGGGGGGGGCCTTTGTAAATGAAAAACTGTTTTTT.